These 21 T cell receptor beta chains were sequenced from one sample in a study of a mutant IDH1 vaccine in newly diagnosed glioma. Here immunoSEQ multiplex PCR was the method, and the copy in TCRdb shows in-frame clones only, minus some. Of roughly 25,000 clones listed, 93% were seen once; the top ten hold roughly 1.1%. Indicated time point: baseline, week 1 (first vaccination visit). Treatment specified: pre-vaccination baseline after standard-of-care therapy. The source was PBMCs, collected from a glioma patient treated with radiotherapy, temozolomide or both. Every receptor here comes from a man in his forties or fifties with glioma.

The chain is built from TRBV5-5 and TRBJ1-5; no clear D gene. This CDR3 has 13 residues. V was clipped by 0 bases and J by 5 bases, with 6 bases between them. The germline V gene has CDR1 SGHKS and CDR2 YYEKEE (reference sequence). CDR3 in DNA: TGTGCCAGCAGCTTGGAACAGCATCAGCCCCAGCATTTT. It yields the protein CASSLEQHQPQHF.

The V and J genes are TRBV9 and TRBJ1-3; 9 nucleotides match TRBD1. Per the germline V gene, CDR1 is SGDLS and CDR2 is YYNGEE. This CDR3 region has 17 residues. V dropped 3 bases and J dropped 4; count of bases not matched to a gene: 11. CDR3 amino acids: CASSGSPGTGIGNTIYF. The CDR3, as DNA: TGTGCCAGCAGCGGAAGTCCCGGGACAGGGATCGGAAACACCATATATTTT.

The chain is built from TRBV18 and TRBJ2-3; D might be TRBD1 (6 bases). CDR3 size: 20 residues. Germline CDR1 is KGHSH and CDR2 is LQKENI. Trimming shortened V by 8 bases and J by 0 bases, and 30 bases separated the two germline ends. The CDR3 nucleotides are TGTGCCAGCCTAACTCTGGGGGCCGGAATACATCCCTCTAGCACAGATACGCAGTATTTT. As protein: CASLTLGAGIHPSSTDTQYF.

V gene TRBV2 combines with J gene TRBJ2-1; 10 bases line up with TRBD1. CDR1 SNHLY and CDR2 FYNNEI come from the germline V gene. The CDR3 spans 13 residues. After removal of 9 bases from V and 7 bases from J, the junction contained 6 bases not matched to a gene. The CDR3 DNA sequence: TGTGCCAGGCGGACAGGGGGGATGAATGAGCAGTTCTTC. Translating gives CARRTGGMNEQFF.

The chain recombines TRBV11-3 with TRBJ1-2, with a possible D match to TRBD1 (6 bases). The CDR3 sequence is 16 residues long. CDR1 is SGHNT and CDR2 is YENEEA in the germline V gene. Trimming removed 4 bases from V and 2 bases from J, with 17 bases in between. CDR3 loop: CASSSTRGTYNYGYTF. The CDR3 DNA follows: TGTGCCAGCAGCTCAACGAGGGGGACCTACAACTATGGCTACACCTTC.

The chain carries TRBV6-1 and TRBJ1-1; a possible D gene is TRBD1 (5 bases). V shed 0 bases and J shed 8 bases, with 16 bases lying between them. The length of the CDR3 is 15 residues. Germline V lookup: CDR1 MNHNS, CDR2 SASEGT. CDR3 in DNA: TGTGCCAGCAGTGAAGCGCTCGAAGGGTGGACAGAAGCTTTCTTT. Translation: CASSEALEGWTEAFF.

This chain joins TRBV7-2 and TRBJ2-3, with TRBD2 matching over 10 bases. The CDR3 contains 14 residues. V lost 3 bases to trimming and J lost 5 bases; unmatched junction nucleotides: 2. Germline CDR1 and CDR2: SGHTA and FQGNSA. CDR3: CASSFLAGEDTQYF. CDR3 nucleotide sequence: TGTGCCAGCAGCTTCCTAGCGGGAGAAGATACGCAGTATTTT.

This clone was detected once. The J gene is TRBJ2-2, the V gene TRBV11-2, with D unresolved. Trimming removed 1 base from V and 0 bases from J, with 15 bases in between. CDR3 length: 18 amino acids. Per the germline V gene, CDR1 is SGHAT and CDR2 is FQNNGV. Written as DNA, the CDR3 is TGTGCCAGCAGCTTAGGCCGTATTTTAAACACGAACACCGGGGAGCTGTTTTTT. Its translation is CASSLGRILNTNTGELFF.

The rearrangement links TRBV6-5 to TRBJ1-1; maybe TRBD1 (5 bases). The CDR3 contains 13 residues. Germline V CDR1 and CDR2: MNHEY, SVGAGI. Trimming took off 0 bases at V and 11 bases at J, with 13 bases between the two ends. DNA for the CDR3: TGTGCCAGCAGTTACTCGAGCAGGGAACGGGCTTTCTTT. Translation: CASSYSSRERAFF.

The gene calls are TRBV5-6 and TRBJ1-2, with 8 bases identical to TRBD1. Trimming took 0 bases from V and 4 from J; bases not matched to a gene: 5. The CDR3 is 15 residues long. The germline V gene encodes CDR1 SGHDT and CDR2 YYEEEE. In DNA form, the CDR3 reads TGTGCCAGCAGCTTGGAAGGGACAGGCCTCTATGGCTACACCTTC. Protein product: CASSLEGTGLYGYTF.

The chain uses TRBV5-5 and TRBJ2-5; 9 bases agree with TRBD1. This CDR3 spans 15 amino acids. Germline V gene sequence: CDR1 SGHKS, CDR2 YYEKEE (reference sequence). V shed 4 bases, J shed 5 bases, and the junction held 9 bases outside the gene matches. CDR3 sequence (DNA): TGTGCCAGCAGCGACCGACAGGGGGTTAGGGAGACCCAGTACTTC. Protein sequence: CASSDRQGVRETQYF.

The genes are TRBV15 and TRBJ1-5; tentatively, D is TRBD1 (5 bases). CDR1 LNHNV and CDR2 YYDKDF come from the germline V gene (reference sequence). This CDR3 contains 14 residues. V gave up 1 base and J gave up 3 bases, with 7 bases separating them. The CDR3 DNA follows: TGTGCCACCAGCAGAGGGGGGAACAATCAGCCCCAGCATTTT. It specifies CATSRGGNNQPQHF.

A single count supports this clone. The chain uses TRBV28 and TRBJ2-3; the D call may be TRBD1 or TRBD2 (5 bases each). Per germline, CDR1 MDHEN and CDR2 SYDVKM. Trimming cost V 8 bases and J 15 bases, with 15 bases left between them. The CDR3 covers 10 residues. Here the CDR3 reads CASGKGDEYF. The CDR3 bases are TGTGCCAGCGGTAAAGGGGACGAATATTTT.

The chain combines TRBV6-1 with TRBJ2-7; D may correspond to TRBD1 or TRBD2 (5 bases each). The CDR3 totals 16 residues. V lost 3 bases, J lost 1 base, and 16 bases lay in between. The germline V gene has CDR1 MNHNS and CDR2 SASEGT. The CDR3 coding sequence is TGTGCCAGCAGTGAGAGACCGGGACCGAATTCCTACGAGCAGTACTTC. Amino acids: CASSERPGPNSYEQYF.

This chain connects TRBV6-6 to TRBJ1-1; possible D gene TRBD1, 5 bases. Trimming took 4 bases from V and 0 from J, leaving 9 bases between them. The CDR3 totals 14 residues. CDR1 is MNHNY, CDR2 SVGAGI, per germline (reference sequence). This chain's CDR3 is CASSWAGVNTEAFF. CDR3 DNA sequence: TGTGCCAGCAGTTGGGCGGGGGTGAACACTGAAGCTTTCTTT.

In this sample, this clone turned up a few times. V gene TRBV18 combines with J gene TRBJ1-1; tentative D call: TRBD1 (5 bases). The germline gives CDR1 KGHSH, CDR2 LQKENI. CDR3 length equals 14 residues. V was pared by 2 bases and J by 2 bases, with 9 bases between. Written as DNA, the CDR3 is TGTGCCAGCTCACCAGACAGCGTAAACACTGAAGCTTTCTTT. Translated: CASSPDSVNTEAFF.

CDR3 in DNA: TGTGCCAGTAGTATAGATGGAGAAGTCTATGGCTACACCTTC. It specifies CASSIDGEVYGYTF. The rearrangement joins TRBV19 to TRBJ1-2; no definite D call. Trimming pared 0 bases from V and 4 bases from J, leaving 9 bases between. Germline loops: CDR1 LNHDA, CDR2 SQIVND (reference sequence). This CDR3 spans 14 amino acids.

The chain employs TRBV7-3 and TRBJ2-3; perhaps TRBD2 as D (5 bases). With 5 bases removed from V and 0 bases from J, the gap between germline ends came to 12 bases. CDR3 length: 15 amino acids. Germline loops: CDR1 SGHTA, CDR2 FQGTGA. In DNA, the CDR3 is TGTGCCAGCAGCCCACGGGGTTCTAGCACAGATACGCAGTATTTT. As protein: CASSPRGSSTDTQYF.

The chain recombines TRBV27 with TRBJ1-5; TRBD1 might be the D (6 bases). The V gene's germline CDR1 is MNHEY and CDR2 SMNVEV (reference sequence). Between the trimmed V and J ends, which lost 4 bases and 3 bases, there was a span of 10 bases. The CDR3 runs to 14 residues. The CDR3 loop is CASSSQGNNQPQHF. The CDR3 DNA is TGTGCCAGCAGTTCCCAGGGGAACAATCAGCCCCAGCATTTT.

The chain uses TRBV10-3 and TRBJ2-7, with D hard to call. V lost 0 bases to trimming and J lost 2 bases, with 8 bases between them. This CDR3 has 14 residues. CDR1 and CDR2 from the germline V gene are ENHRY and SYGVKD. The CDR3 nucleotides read TGTGCCATCAGTGAGTCAAGGGCGGCCTACGAGCAGTACTTC. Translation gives CAISESRAAYEQYF.

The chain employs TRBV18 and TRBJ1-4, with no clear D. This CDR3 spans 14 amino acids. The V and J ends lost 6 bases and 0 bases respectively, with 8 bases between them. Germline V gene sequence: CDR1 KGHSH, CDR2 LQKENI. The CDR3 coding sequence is TGTGCCAGCTCCGAGTTTACAACTAATGAAAAACTGTTTTTT. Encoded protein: CASSEFTTNEKLFF.